What follows are 12 T cell receptor beta chains derived from one specimen sequenced in a study of blood T cell repertoires in COVID-19. Repertoires were generated with immunoSEQ multiplex PCR, while TCRdb's copy carries only in-frame clones and drops some. Here the sample spans some 240,000 clones, 90% to 95% being singletons. Sequencing was carried out using peripheral blood. Receptors were obtained from a man in his 60s with COVID-19, enrolled during active disease.

The chain links TRBV7-8 to TRBJ1-6; no firm D call. Trimming removed 5 bases at V and 2 bases at J, with 7 bases between. The CDR3 loop spans 14 amino acids. CDR1 is SGHVS, CDR2 FQNEAQ, per germline. CDR3 nucleotides: TGTGCCAGCAGCGCGGGAACCTATAATTCACCCCTCCACTTT. Translated: CASSAGTYNSPLHF.

The CDR3 sequence: CASSRPGLAAPYEQYF. CDR3 bases: TGTGCCAGCAGCCGACCAGGACTAGCGGCCCCCTACGAGCAGTACTTC. This rearrangement joins TRBV28 to TRBJ2-7; the match to TRBD2 covers 10 bases. Losses at the gene ends were 6 bases for V and 2 bases for J; bases not matched to a gene: 10. This CDR3 spans 16 amino acids. The germline V gene encodes CDR1 MDHEN and CDR2 SYDVKM.

This clone appeared once. CDR3 loop: CASSISQGGKKLFF. In DNA, the CDR3 is TGTGCCAGTAGTATTTCACAGGGGGGTAAAAAACTGTTTTTT. The chain employs TRBV19 and TRBJ1-4; 8 bases agree with TRBD1. The J segment lost 9 bases and the V segment lost 3 bases, leaving 6 bases of the junction unmatched. Germline V gene data show CDR1 as LNHDA and CDR2 as SQIVND (reference sequence). The CDR3 has 14 residues.

The chain joins TRBV18 to TRBJ1-2; TRBD1 matches 7 bases. The germline V gene encodes CDR1 KGHSH and CDR2 LQKENI. Losses at the gene ends were 3 bases for V and 8 bases for J; bases not matched to a gene: 6. This CDR3 has 13 amino acids. CDR3 protein: CASSPGQEGGYTF. CDR3 coding DNA: TGTGCCAGCTCACCCGGACAGGAAGGCGGCTACACCTTC. Supplemented by reference TRBV18 and TRBJ1-2, the full variable domain reads NAGVMQNPRHLVRRRGQEARLRCSPMKGHSHVYWYRQLPEEGLKFMVYLQKENIIDESGMPKERFSAEFPKEGPSILRIQQVVRGDSAAYFCASSPGQEGGYTFGSGTRLTVV.

The V gene is TRBV19, the J gene TRBJ2-5, with D hard to call. Trimming cost V 7 bases and J 1 base, with 16 bases left between them. CDR3 length equals 15 residues. The V gene's germline CDR1 is LNHDA and CDR2 SQIVND (reference sequence). The CDR3 nucleotides are TGTGCCAGTAAGGATTTGAACAGACCCCAAGAGACCCAGTACTTC. Its translation is CASKDLNRPQETQYF.

This clone was picked up a small number of times. J is TRBJ1-1 and V is TRBV5-5; D perhaps matches TRBD1 (5 bases). The germline gives CDR1 SGHKS, CDR2 YYEKEE (reference sequence). This CDR3 contains 15 residues. V gave up 4 bases and J gave up 1 base, with 14 bases separating them. CDR3 coding DNA: TGTGCCAGCAGCCCGGACCAGGGAAGGAACACTGAAGCTTTCTTT. Protein sequence: CASSPDQGRNTEAFF.

The chain is built from TRBV4-2 and TRBJ1-5, with TRBD1 as a possible D gene (5 bases). Germline V gene sequence: CDR1 LGHNA, CDR2 YNFKEQ. Trimming cost V 0 bases and J 2 bases, with 8 bases left between them. This CDR3 has 15 residues. The CDR3 reads CASSQDWGGNQPQHF. CDR3 sequence (DNA): TGTGCCAGCAGCCAAGATTGGGGGGGCAATCAGCCCCAGCATTTT.

The rearrangement joins TRBV18 to TRBJ2-3; TRBD2 agrees at 7 bases. Germline V CDR1 and CDR2: KGHSH, LQKENI. J was trimmed by 2 bases and V by 4 bases; bases with no gene match: 9. The CDR3 runs 16 residues. The CDR3 region has the DNA TGTGCCAGCTCACTAATAAGAGCGGGGATCACAGATACGCAGTATTTT. This gives the protein CASSLIRAGITDTQYF. Variable domain in full (rest from reference TRBV18 and TRBJ2-3): NAGVMQNPRHLVRRRGQEARLRCSPMKGHSHVYWYRQLPEEGLKFMVYLQKENIIDESGMPKERFSAEFPKEGPSILRIQQVVRGDSAAYFCASSLIRAGITDTQYFGPGTRLTVL.

This clone was counted a single time. As DNA, the CDR3 is TGTGCCAGTTCGAGGGGGGGGAACTATGGCTACACCTTC. It encodes CASSRGGNYGYTF. The J gene is TRBJ1-2, the V gene TRBV2; weak D call: TRBD1 (6 bases). The ends were cut back, 9 bases at V and 2 bases at J, with 13 bases in the middle. The V gene's germline CDR1 is SNHLY and CDR2 FYNNEI. This CDR3 is 13 amino acids long.

Details on this clone: Other DNA sequences from this sample encode an identical CDR3 as well. This rearrangement joins TRBV5-4 to TRBJ2-7; tentatively, D is TRBD2 (6 bases). CDR3 length: 14 residues. Looked up from germline, CDR1 is SGHNT and CDR2 is YYREEE (reference sequence). Trimming stripped 5 bases from V and 0 bases from J, with 12 bases between. The CDR3 DNA sequence: TGTGCCAGCAGTGAGGAGACTAGCTCCTACGAGCAGTACTTC. It codes for CASSEETSSYEQYF.

The chain recombines TRBV5-6 with TRBJ2-1; D not resolved. Trimming removed 4 bases at V and 7 bases at J, with 12 bases between. Germline CDR1 SGHDT, CDR2 YYEEEE. The length of the CDR3 is 13 residues. The CDR3 loop reads CASSPPAMNEQFF. CDR3 sequence (DNA): TGTGCCAGCAGCCCGCCCGCTATGAATGAGCAGTTCTTC.

The chain uses TRBV24-1 and TRBJ1-1; 9 positions match TRBD1. After removal of 10 bases from V and 2 bases from J, the junction contained 4 bases not matched to a gene. This CDR3 region has 13 residues. CDR1 is KGHDR, CDR2 SFDVKD, per germline. The CDR3 bases are TGTGCCACAGCGGACAGGGGAAACACTGAAGCTTTCTTT. This encodes CATADRGNTEAFF.